This T cell receptor (beta chain) was identified in a study of shared clonotypes between healthy human individuals. Broader study findings: When naive CD4 clonotypes were compared across a handful of donors, about 4.9% were shared. In this cohort, only blood was sampled, and tissue repertoires likely differ. The study drew on few donors, limiting represented genetic and exposure-history diversity. Unshared clonotypes carried lower generation probabilities than those common to all four donors.

Measured with immunoSEQ multiplex PCR; TCRdb has only the in-frame clones, and not every one. The sample has 2 million to 2.5 million clones, approximately 95% seen once. In regard to this clone: What it recognizes is unknown.

The V segment lost 4 bases and the J segment 0 bases; nucleotides outside the gene matches: 3. This CDR3 spans 15 amino acids. CDR1 and CDR2 (germline): PRHDT, FYEKMQ (reference sequence). The source material was naive CD4+ T cells from PBMCs. Stated subset: CD45RA+ positively selected. The chain has TRBV13 and TRBJ1-5; TRBD1 agrees at 7 bases. The clonotype comes from a man aged 18 to 30 in good health. Some clones in this sample may be carry-over from other donors' samples. As DNA, the CDR3 is TGTGCCAGCAGCTCGGACAGGCGTAGCAATCAGCCCCAGCATTTT. It translates to CASSSDRRSNQPQHF.